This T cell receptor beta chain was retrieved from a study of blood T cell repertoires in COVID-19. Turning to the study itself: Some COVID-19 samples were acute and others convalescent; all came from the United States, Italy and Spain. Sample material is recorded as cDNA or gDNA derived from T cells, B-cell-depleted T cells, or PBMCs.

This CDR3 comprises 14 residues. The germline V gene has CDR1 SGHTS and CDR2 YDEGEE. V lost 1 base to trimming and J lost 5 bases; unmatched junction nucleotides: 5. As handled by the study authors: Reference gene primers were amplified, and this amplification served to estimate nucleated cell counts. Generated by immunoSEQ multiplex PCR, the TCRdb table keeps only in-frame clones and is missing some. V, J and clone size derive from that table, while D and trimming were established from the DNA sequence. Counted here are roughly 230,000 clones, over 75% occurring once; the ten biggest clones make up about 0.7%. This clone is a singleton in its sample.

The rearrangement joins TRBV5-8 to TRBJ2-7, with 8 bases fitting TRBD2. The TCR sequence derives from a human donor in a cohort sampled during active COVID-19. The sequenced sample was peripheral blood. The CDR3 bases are TGTGCCAGCAGCTTGTTAGCGGGAATCGACGAGCAGTACTTC. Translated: CASSLLAGIDEQYF.